This is a list of T cell receptor beta chains from one sample in a study of blood T cells in healthy people across ages. TCRdb re-derived calls from the 5' RACE reads in MiXCR, one entry per CDR3 protein. The sample shows fewer than 750,000 distinct CDR3 sequences, around 48% of them seen only once. Material: blood. The receptors were gathered from an older man in good health. The CDR3 runs from the conserved cysteine through the conserved F or W. Each record gives: clone size, V gene, J gene, CDR3 protein. A row's size may be missing; if present it is once, few, many or a size class.

>.|TRBV4-2|TRBJ1-5
CASSQAHSNQPQHF
>many|TRBV10-3|TRBJ1-2
CAILGSGGYTF
>once|TRBV6-5|TRBJ2-1
CASSYRASGKYGQFF
>.|TRBV5-1|TRBJ1-4
CASSSGDSVYEKLFF
>.|TRBV18|TRBJ2-1
CASSSRGTVNEQFF
>.|TRBV20-1|TRBJ1-1
CSARGTGHTEAFF
>.|TRBV7-2|TRBJ2-7
CASSSPSGVGIEQYF
>many|TRBV6-1|TRBJ2-7
CASSKGFVAGANEQYF
>.|TRBV3-1|TRBJ1-1
CASSQGQMPEAFF
>.|TRBV28|.
CASKQGAYEQYF
>.|TRBV7-7|TRBJ2-5
CASSLVPGSETQYF
>.|TRBV7-2|TRBJ1-1
CASSPRDGYYTEAFF
>few|TRBV20-1|TRBJ1-2
CSARVGKTNYGYTF